Below are 23 T cell receptor beta chains sequenced from a single sample in a study of control samples from healthy donors and cancer patients. Assay used: immunoSEQ multiplex PCR; TCRdb lists only in-frame clones, some missing. The data contain 90,000 to 130,000 clones, approximately 82% of them singletons. Material for sequencing was blood. These receptors originate from a man aged 18 to 30 in good health.

This clone showed up many times. The rearrangement uses TRBV29-1 and TRBJ1-3, with 7 nucleotides matching TRBD1. This CDR3 region has 15 residues. The V gene's germline CDR1 is SQVTM and CDR2 ANQGSEA. Unmatched junction bases numbered 4, after V lost 1 base and J lost 1 base. CDR3 protein: CSVEGPGGSGNTIYF. For the CDR3, the DNA is TGCAGCGTTGAAGGGCCAGGGGGTTCTGGAAACACCATATATTTT.

The rearrangement joins TRBV30 to TRBJ1-5; 9 bases line up with TRBD1. In germline, CDR1 is GTSNPN, CDR2 SVGIG (reference sequence). This CDR3 spans 14 amino acids. J gave up 6 bases and V 3 bases, and 6 bases lay outside the gene matches. This CDR3 is CAWRPGQGSQPQHF. The CDR3, as DNA: TGTGCCTGGAGACCGGGACAGGGAAGTCAGCCCCAGCATTTT.

This clone was recorded once. This sequence joins TRBV2 and TRBJ1-1; 7 positions match TRBD1. Germline values: CDR1 SNHLY, CDR2 FYNNEI. The CDR3 is made up of 13 amino acids. V trimming: 6 bases; J trimming: 3 bases; junction bases outside the gene matches: 4. CDR3 protein: CASSQDRDTEAFF. In DNA form, the CDR3 reads TGTGCCAGCAGCCAAGACAGGGACACTGAAGCTTTCTTT.

The chain links TRBV2 to TRBJ1-6, with 9 bases that match TRBD1. V was clipped by 1 base and J by 3 bases; unmatched bases: 7. This CDR3 has 18 residues. CDR1 SNHLY and CDR2 FYNNEI come from the germline V gene. Here the CDR3 DNA reads TGTGCCAGCAGTGAAGATTTCCCGGACAGGGGCTATAATTCACCCCTCCACTTT. It is translated as CASSEDFPDRGYNSPLHF.

The V gene is TRBV10-2, the J gene TRBJ1-1; D gene uncertain. Trimming cost V 6 bases and J 0 bases, with 11 bases left between them. CDR1 WSHSY and CDR2 SAAADI come from the germline V gene. The CDR3 sequence is 14 residues long. CDR3 residues: CASRGGRLNTEAFF. The CDR3, as DNA: TGCGCCAGCAGAGGAGGCAGATTGAACACTGAAGCTTTCTTT.

J is TRBJ2-1 and V is TRBV7-2; no clear D gene. Germline V gene sequence: CDR1 SGHTA, CDR2 FQGNSA. The CDR3 runs to 15 residues. The V and J ends lost 5 bases and 3 bases respectively, with 14 bases between them. The CDR3 reads CASSPRHSFYNEQFF. The CDR3 coding sequence is TGTGCCAGCAGCCCCCGGCACAGTTTCTACAATGAGCAGTTCTTC.

The CDR3 protein is CASSHGGTNEKLFF. The CDR3, as DNA: TGTGCCAGCAGCCACGGGGGGACTAATGAAAAACTGTTTTTT. The rearrangement joins TRBV3-1 (or the pseudogene TRBV3-2) to TRBJ1-4; TRBD1 is a possible D gene (5 bases). This CDR3 is built from 14 residues. Trimming cost V 3 bases and J 2 bases, with 7 bases left between them. The V gene's germline CDR1 is LGHDT and CDR2 YNNKEL (reference sequence).

The V call is TRBV7-6, the J call TRBJ2-1; TRBD1 might be the D (6 bases). CDR1 is SGHVS and CDR2 is FNYEAQ in the germline V gene. V was shortened by 5 bases and J by 2 bases, with 13 bases between the two germline ends. The CDR3 extends over 15 amino acids. CDR3 sequence (DNA): TGTGCCAGCAGCCCCCATAAGGGGGCCTACAATGAGCAGTTCTTC. Translating gives CASSPHKGAYNEQFF.

This CDR3 reads CASRESGLRLNTEAFF. CDR3 coding DNA: TGTGCCAGCAGGGAATCCGGTCTGCGTCTGAACACTGAAGCTTTCTTT. The chain combines TRBV6-1 with TRBJ1-1; unclear D gene. The length of the CDR3 is 16 residues. The V end lost 6 bases, the J end lost 0 bases, and 17 bases lay between the germline ends. CDR1 is MNHNS, CDR2 SASEGT, per germline.

This clone has just a few counts. The gene calls are TRBV2 and TRBJ1-1; D perhaps matches TRBD1 (5 bases). Germline CDR1 and CDR2: SNHLY and FYNNEI. The CDR3 totals 12 residues. The V end was cut by 6 bases, the J end by 5 bases, with 10 bases between. The CDR3 bases are TGTGCCAGCAGACAGGCTGGGACTGAAGCTTTCTTT. Translated, it gives CASRQAGTEAFF.

The V call is TRBV7-9, the J call TRBJ2-5; D unclear. The length of the CDR3 is 13 residues. V lost 3 bases to trimming and J lost 1 base, with 6 bases between them. Germline CDR1 is SEHNR and CDR2 is FQNEAQ (reference sequence). Written as DNA, the CDR3 is TGTGCCAGCAGCTTTTTGGGCCAAGAGACCCAGTACTTC. As protein: CASSFLGQETQYF.

The rearrangement joins TRBV5-4 to TRBJ1-6, with D unresolved. The CDR3 consists of 15 residues. Germline lookup yields CDR1 SGHNT and CDR2 YYREEE (reference sequence). V was shortened by 3 bases and J by 8 bases, with 15 bases between the two germline ends. In nucleotides, the CDR3 is TGTGCCAGCAGCTCCTCGGTCGGGTGGGATTCACCCCTCCACTTT. Translation gives CASSSSVGWDSPLHF.

The chain has TRBV14 and TRBJ2-5; D not resolved. The V end was cut by 3 bases, the J end by 0 bases, with 11 bases between. Germline V gene lookup returns CDR1 SGHDN and CDR2 FVKESK. The CDR3 sequence is 15 residues long. The DNA of the CDR3 is TGTGCCAGCAGCCATAGACGGAGTTACCAAGAGACCCAGTACTTC. It codes for CASSHRRSYQETQYF.

The V and J genes are TRBV7-9 and TRBJ2-7, with D maybe TRBD1 (6 bases). The V end was cut by 6 bases, the J end by 4 bases, with 19 bases between. CDR3 size: 15 residues. Germline CDR1 and CDR2: SEHNR and FQNEAQ (reference sequence). Here the CDR3 DNA reads TGTGCCAGCAGTTCCCCGGCCAGGGGTTCGTACGAGCAGTACTTC. It specifies CASSSPARGSYEQYF.

This clone appeared once. The chain is built from TRBV9 and TRBJ2-5; D ambiguous. V was clipped by 4 bases and J by 5 bases, with 18 bases between them. The germline gives CDR1 SGDLS, CDR2 YYNGEE. CDR3 length equals 15 residues. CDR3 sequence (DNA): TGTGCCAGCAGCCACCCCTACCTTGACCGTGAGACCCAGTACTTC. Translated: CASSHPYLDRETQYF.

V usage is TRBV27 and J usage is TRBJ2-2; D is perhaps TRBD2 (5 bases). V lost 8 bases, J lost 3 bases, and 22 bases lay in between. Germline CDR1 MNHEY, CDR2 SMNVEV (reference sequence). The CDR3 covers 17 residues. The CDR3 nucleotides are TGTGCCAGCCACTCTCTAGCCGGGCGGTGGGACACCGGGGAGCTGTTTTTT. As protein: CASHSLAGRWDTGELFF.

This clone has just a few counts. This specimen includes other DNA sequences encoding the same CDR3. The chain combines TRBV19 with TRBJ2-5; D may be TRBD1 or TRBD2 (5 bases each). V lost 4 bases, J lost 1 base, and 10 bases lay in between. This CDR3 contains 14 residues. The germline CDR1 and CDR2 sequences are LNHDA and SQIVND (reference sequence). CDR3 in amino acids: CASSTTGAQETQYF. The CDR3, as DNA: TGTGCCAGTAGTACCACCGGGGCCCAAGAGACCCAGTACTTC.

V gene TRBV6-1 combines with J gene TRBJ1-5; 7 nucleotides agree with TRBD1. Unmatched junction bases numbered 1, after V lost 1 base and J lost 1 base. This CDR3 comprises 15 residues. Looked up from germline, CDR1 is MNHNS and CDR2 is SASEGT. The CDR3, as DNA: TGTGCCAGCAGTGAAGAGGGACAGAGCAATCAGCCCCAGCATTTT. Translating it yields CASSEEGQSNQPQHF.

The chain links TRBV7-9 to TRBJ2-7; D possibly corresponds to TRBD1 (5 bases). CDR3 length equals 13 residues. The germline V gene encodes CDR1 SEHNR and CDR2 FQNEAQ (reference sequence). The V and J ends lost 5 bases and 6 bases respectively, with 14 bases between them. In DNA, the CDR3 is TGTGCCAGCAGCCCCTTGGGCAGGGTCGAGCAGTACGTC. It is translated as CASSPLGRVEQYV.

The sample holds a few counts of this clone. The chain couples TRBV7-9 to TRBJ1-2, with 8 positions matching TRBD1. The CDR3 sequence is 16 residues long. Looked up from germline, CDR1 is SEHNR and CDR2 is FQNEAQ (reference sequence). Germline trimming cut 2 bases from V and 2 bases from J; bases unmatched to any gene: 7. The CDR3 region is CASSLLAGTGNYGYTF. In nucleotides, the CDR3 is TGTGCCAGCAGCTTATTAGCCGGGACAGGCAACTATGGCTACACCTTC.

This clone was observed a single time. The chain combines TRBV25-1 with TRBJ1-1; D ambiguous. Trimming left V 3 bases short and J 1 base short, with 12 bases between. CDR1 and CDR2 from the germline V gene are MGHDK and SYGVNS. The CDR3 totals 15 residues. The CDR3 DNA reads as TGTGCCAGCAGTGATGCCGCCTTTGGGAACACTGAAGCTTTCTTT. Amino acid sequence: CASSDAAFGNTEAFF.

This chain uses TRBV9 with TRBJ2-7, with D unresolved. V dropped 0 bases and J dropped 1 base, with 8 bases sitting between them. Germline CDR1 reads SGDLS; CDR2 reads YYNGEE. This CDR3 region has 14 residues. DNA for the CDR3: TGTGCCAGCAGCGTAGGAAGCAGGTCCTACGAGCAGTACTTC. Amino acid sequence: CASSVGSRSYEQYF.

The chain carries TRBV28 and TRBJ2-3; D possibly corresponds to TRBD2 (6 bases). V lost 4 bases, J lost 2 bases, and 19 bases lay in between. This CDR3 spans 17 amino acids. Looked up from germline, CDR1 is MDHEN and CDR2 is SYDVKM. CDR3 residues: CASSSFGRRPSTDTQYF. In DNA form, the CDR3 reads TGTGCCAGCAGTTCCTTTGGGAGGCGACCTTCCACAGATACGCAGTATTTT. The full variable domain, rest sourced from reference TRBV28 and TRBJ2-3, is DVKVTQSSRYLVKRTGEKVFLECVQDMDHENMFWYRQDPGLGLRLIYFSYDVKMKEKGDIPEGYSVSREKKERFSLILESASTNQTSMYLCASSSFGRRPSTDTQYFGPGTRLTVL.